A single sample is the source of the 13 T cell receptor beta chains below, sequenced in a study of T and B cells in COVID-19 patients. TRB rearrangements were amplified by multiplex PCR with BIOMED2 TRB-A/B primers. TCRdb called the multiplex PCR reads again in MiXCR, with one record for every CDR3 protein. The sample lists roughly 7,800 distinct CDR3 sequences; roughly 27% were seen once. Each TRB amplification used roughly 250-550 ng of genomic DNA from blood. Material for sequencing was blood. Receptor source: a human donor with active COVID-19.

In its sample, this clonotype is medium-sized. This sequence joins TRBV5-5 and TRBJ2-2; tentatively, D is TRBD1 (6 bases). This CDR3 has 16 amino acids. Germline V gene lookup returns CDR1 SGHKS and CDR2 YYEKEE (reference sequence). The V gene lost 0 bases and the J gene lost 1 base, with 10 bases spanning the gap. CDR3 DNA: TGTGCCAGCAGCTTGGAGGGACAATTGAACACCGGGGAGCTGTTTTTT. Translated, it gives CASSLEGQLNTGELFF.

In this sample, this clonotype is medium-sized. CDR3 DNA: TGTGCCTGGAGTGTCCCAGCGGGAGCCTACGAGCAGTACTTC. Translating gives CAWSVPAGAYEQYF. The V and J genes are TRBV30 and TRBJ2-7, with TRBD2 identical over 8 bases. J was trimmed by 2 bases and V by 0 bases; bases with no gene match: 3. CDR1 and CDR2 from the germline V gene are GTSNPN and SVGIG (reference sequence). CDR3 size: 14 residues.

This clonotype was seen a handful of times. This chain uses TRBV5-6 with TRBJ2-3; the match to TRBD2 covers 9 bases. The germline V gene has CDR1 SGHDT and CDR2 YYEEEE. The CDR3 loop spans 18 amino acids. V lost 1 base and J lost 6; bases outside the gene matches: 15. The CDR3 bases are TGTGCCAGCAGCTTGTTCTCCTGGATAGCGGGAGAGGGGGATACGCAGTATTTT. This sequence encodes CASSLFSWIAGEGDTQYF. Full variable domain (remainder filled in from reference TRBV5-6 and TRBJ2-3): DAGVTQSPTHLIKTRGQQVTLRCSPKSGHDTVSWYQQALGQGPQFIFQYYEEEERQRGNFPDRFSGHQFPNYSSELNVNALLLGDSALYLCASSLFSWIAGEGDTQYFGPGTRLTVL.

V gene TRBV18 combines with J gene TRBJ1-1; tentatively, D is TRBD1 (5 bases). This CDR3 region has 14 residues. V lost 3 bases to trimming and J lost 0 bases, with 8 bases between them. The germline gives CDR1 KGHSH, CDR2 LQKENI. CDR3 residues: CASSPGGMNTEAFF. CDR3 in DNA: TGTGCCAGCTCACCTGGGGGAATGAACACTGAAGCTTTCTTT.

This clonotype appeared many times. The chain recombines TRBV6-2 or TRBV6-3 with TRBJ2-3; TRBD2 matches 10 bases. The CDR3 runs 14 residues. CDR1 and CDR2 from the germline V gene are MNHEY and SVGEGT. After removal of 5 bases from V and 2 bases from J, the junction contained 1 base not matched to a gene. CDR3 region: CASSSGGATDTQYF. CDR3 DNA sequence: TGTGCCAGCAGTAGCGGGGGGGCCACAGATACGCAGTATTTT.

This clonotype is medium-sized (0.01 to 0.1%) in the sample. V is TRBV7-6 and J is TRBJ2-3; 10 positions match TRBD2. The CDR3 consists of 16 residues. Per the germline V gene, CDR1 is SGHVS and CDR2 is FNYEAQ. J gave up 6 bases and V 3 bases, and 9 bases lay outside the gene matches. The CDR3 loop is CASSLGLANGFDTQYF. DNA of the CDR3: TGTGCCAGCAGCTTGGGACTAGCGAATGGATTCGATACGCAGTATTTT.

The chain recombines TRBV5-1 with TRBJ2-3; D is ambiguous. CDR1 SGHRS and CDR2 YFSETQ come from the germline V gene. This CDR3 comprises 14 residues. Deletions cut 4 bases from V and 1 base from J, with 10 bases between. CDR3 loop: CASSPLMGTDTQYF. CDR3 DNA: TGCGCCAGCAGCCCCCTTATGGGCACAGATACGCAGTATTTT. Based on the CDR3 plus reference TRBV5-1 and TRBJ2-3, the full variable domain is KAGVTQTPRYLIKTRGQQVTLSCSPISGHRSVSWYQQTPGQGLQFLFEYFSETQRNKGNFPGRFSGRQFSNSRSEMNVSTLELGDSALYLCASSPLMGTDTQYFGPGTRLTVL.

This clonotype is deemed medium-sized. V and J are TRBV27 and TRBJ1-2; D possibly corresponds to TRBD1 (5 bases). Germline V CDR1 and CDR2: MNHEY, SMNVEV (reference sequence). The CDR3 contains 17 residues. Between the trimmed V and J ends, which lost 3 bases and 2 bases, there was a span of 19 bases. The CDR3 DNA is TGTGCCAGCAGTTTGGTCAGGGAGGTTAAGTCGAACTATGGCTACACCTTC. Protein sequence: CASSLVREVKSNYGYTF.

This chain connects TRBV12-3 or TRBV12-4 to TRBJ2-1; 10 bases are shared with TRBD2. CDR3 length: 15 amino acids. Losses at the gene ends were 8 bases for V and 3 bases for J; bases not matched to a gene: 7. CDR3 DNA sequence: TGTGCCAGCTCCCCTAGCGGGAGTGGCTACAATGAGCAGTTCTTC. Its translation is CASSPSGSGYNEQFF.

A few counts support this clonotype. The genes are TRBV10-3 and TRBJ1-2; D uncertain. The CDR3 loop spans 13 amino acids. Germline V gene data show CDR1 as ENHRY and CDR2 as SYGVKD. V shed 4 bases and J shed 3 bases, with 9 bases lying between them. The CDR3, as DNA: TGTGCCATCAGTGCTAAAACTGACTATGGCTACACCTTC. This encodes CAISAKTDYGYTF.

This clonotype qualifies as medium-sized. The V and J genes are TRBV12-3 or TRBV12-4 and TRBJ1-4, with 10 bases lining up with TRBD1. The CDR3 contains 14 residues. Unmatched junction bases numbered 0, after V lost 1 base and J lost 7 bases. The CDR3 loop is CASSLGTGGEKLFF. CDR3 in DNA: TGTGCCAGCAGTTTAGGGACAGGGGGTGAAAAACTGTTTTTT.

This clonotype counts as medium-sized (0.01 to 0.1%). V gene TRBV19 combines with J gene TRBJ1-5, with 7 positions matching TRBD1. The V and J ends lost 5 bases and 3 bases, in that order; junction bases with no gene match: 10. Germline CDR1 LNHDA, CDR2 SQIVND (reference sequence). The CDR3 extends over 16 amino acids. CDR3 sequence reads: CASSSPSDRDNQPQHF. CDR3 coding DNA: TGTGCCAGTAGTTCTCCCAGCGACAGGGACAATCAGCCCCAGCATTTT.

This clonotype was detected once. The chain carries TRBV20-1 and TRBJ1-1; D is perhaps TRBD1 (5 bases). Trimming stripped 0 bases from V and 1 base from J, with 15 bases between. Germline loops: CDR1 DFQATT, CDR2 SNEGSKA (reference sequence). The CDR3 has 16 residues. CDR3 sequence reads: CSARDDSAGRNTEAFF. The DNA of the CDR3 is TGCAGTGCTAGAGATGATAGTGCAGGGAGGAACACTGAAGCTTTCTTT.